Here is one T cell receptor beta chain with its context. The data are from a study of blood T cell repertoires in COVID-19. Sequencing used immunoSEQ multiplex PCR; TCRdb keeps in-frame clones, though not all of them. The table lists 150,000 to 170,000 clones, about 80% of them singletons. The CDR3 has 15 residues. CDR1 is SEHNR and CDR2 is FQNEAQ in the germline V gene (reference sequence). Between the trimmed V and J ends, which lost 5 bases and 7 bases, there was a span of 21 bases. This chain links TRBV7-9 with TRBJ2-7; a possible D gene is TRBD2 (6 bases). The source material was peripheral blood. The clonotype comes from a woman aged 60 to 75 with acute or convalescent COVID-19. CDR3 in DNA: TGTGCCAGCAGCACCCTTTGGGGACTGTTCGGGGAGCAGTACTTC. Encoded protein: CASSTLWGLFGEQYF.